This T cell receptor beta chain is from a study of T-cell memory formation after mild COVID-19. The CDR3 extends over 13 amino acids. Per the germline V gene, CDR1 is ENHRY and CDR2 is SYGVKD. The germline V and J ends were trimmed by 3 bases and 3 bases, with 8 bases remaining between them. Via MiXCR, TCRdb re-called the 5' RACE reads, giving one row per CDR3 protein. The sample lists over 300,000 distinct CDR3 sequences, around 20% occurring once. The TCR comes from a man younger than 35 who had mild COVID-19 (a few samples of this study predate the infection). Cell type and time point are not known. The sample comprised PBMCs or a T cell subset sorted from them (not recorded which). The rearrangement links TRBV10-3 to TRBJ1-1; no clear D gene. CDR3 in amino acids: CAISEIEYTEAFF. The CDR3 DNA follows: TGTGCCATCAGTGAAATAGAATACACTGAAGCTTTCTTT.